The T cell receptor beta chain under discussion was sequenced for a study of monozygotic twins with inflammatory bowel disease. Whole-study findings and limits: The authors note that differing immunosuppressive treatments may have added variability to patient repertoires. The data offered no way to tell different T cell subtypes apart.

Concerning this clonotype: Its antigen is unidentified.

CDR1 SGHRS and CDR2 YFSETQ come from the germline V gene. The CDR3 covers 15 residues. Investigators made cDNA in eight separate reactions per sample. UMIs containing a 6-nucleotide sample barcode were added via template switching. TCRdb reprocessed the 5' RACE reads and stores each CDR3 protein as one record, lacking DNA. Seen in this sample are about 160,000 distinct CDR3 sequences; the ten most common clones hold roughly 2.3%. This rearrangement joins TRBV5-1 to TRBJ2-1; there is no DNA to check the TCRdb D call of TRBD1. The receptor's source is a human donor with ulcerative colitis or Crohn's disease, or a healthy co-twin of an affected twin (not recorded which). Sequenced sample: blood. CDR3 protein: CASSSGGDPYNEQFF.